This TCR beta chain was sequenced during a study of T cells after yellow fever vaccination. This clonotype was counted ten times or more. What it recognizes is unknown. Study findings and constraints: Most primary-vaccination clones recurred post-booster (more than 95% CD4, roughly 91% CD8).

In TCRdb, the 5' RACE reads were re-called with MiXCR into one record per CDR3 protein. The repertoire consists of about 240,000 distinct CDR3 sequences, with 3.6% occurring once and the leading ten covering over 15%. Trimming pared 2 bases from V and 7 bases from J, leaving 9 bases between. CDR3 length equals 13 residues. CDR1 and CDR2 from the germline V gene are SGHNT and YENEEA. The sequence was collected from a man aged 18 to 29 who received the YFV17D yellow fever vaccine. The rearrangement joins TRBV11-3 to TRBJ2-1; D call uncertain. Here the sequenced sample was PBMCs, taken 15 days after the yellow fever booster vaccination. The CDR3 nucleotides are TGTGCCAGCAGCTTATATGGGGTTAATGAGCAGTTCTTC. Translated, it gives CASSLYGVNEQFF.